This record covers a single T cell receptor beta chain. Its antigen is not identified. An end of the junction does not agree with germline; a read error may underlie this. This entry belongs to a study of blood T cells in healthy people across ages. The use of a sample-barcoded 5' primer and a J-beta primer mix characterized a second PCR of roughly 7 to 12 cycles. A template-switch adaptor that had 12 random nucleotides put a tag on each cDNA molecule. Each CDR3 protein is one row after TCRdb ran MiXCR on the 5' RACE reads. Among fewer than 1 million distinct CDR3 sequences listed, 40% to 50% were seen once. Study-wide results and caveats: Estimates based on one million T cells were treated as lower bounds. The long-lived group displayed more naive CD4+ cells, plus higher diversity, than the aged donors did.

The CDR3 has 15 amino acids. Sequencing input: blood. The TCR originated in a man aged 60 to 75 in good health. V is TRBV12-3 or TRBV12-4 and J is TRBJ2-1, with TRBD1 identical over 12 bases. CDR3 loop: CASSLGTGGYNEQVF. CDR3 in DNA: TGTGCCAGCAGTTTGGGGACAGGGGGCTACAATGAGCAGGTCTTC.